This T cell receptor (beta chain) was documented in a study of blood T cells in healthy people across ages. At the level of the study: Template switching picked up about one barcoded beta molecule for each two T cells. Study outcomes and limitations: No one knew whether donors had CMV, which possibly confounded expanded clonotype changes. The study could not conclusively compare naive and antigen-experienced cells, given its unsorted PBMCs.

This clonotype was counted only a few times. The antigen remains undetermined. The second PCR ran roughly 6 to 12 cycles with a sample-barcoded 5' primer and J-beta primers. TCRdb re-called the 5' RACE reads with MiXCR, one entry per CDR3 protein. This table has some 930,000 distinct CDR3 sequences, approximately 32% appearing once. Trimming stripped 4 bases from V and 1 base from J, with 7 bases between. This CDR3 is built from 12 residues. Germline-derived CDR1 and CDR2 are SQVTM and ANQGSEA. These records were also assigned to another study, of T cells of mothers and their children. As that study records: Sequencing got over 8 million TCR beta CDR3 reads from each mother and a few million from each child.

Sequences were obtained from blood. The source is a woman aged 40 to 50 in good health. This chain uses TRBV29-1 with TRBJ1-1, with unresolved D. The CDR3 DNA sequence: TGCAGCGTTGGTGCAGGGAACACTGAAGCTTTCTTT. It yields the protein CSVGAGNTEAFF.